Below are 3 T cell receptor beta chains sequenced from a single sample in a study of CD8 T cells in Susac syndrome (dated by TCRdb to the late 2010s). Library prep was done by the immunoSEQ multiplex PCR assay. RNA was extracted using the RNeasy kit, and roughly 0.5 to 1 microgram was reverse transcribed with random hexamers. Through fastp at Q25 and MiXCR, TCRdb rebuilt clones from the public reads, retaining in-frame beta chains. Every CDR3 protein is listed once, alongside the most common genes and DNA of its rows. The sample records 150,000 to 200,000 distinct CDR3 sequences, 85% to 95% of which are singletons. Of the sample, 0.12% is held by the ten largest clones. Sequencing input: CD4+ T cells from PBMCs. The receptor source for this set is a human donor with Susac syndrome.

The chain couples TRBV12-3 or TRBV12-4 to TRBJ1-2; D is perhaps TRBD1 (6 bases). The CDR3 spans 14 residues. The ends were cut back, 7 bases at V and 4 bases at J, with 16 bases in the middle. The CDR3 region has the DNA TGTGCCAGCAAGCCCTTGAAGGGGGTCTATGGCTACACCTTC. Translating it yields CASKPLKGVYGYTF.

J is TRBJ2-1 and V is TRBV19; perhaps TRBD2 as D (6 bases). Deletions cut 5 bases from V and 8 bases from J, with 13 bases between. The CDR3 runs to 13 residues. The germline V gene has CDR1 LNHDA and CDR2 SQIVND (reference sequence). As DNA, the CDR3 is TGTGCCAGTAGTCCCCCGGGACTCTATGAGCAGTTCTTC. It codes for CASSPPGLYEQFF. Based on the CDR3 plus reference TRBV19 and TRBJ2-1, the full variable domain is DGGITQSPKYLFRKEGQNVTLSCEQNLNHDAMYWYRQDPGQGLRLIYYSQIVNDFQKGDIAEGYSVSREKKESFPLTVTSAQKNPTAFYLCASSPPGLYEQFFGPGTRLTVL.

This clonotype showed up just once. The chain uses TRBV30 and TRBJ1-6; no clear D gene. This CDR3 has 13 amino acids. Deletions cut 8 bases from V and 3 bases from J, with 11 bases between. Germline CDR1 GTSNPN, CDR2 SVGIG (reference sequence). Here the CDR3 DNA reads TGTGCCCGAGCTGGCAACTATAATTCACCCCTCCACTTT. Protein sequence: CARAGNYNSPLHF.